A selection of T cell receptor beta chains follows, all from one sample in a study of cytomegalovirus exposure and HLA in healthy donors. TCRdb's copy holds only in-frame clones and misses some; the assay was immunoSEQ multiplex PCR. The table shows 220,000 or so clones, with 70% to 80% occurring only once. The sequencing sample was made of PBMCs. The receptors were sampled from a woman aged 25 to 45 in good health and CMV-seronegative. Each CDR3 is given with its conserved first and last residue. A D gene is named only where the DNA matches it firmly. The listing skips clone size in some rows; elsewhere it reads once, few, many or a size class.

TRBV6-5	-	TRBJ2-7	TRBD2	CASRTGTSGSYEQYF	TGTGCCAGCAGGACCGGGACTAGCGGTTCCTACGAGCAGTACTTC
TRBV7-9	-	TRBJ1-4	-	CASNRGGEKLFF	TGTGCCAGCAACCGTGGGGGCGAAAAACTGTTTTTT
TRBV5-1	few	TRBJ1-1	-	CASSLAGESTEAFF	TGCGCCAGCAGCTTGGCAGGGGAGAGCACTGAAGCTTTCTTT
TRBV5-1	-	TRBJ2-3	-	CASSPETGRLYTQYF	TGCGCCAGCAGCCCGGAGACAGGGAGGTTGTATACGCAGTATTTT
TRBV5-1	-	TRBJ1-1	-	CASSSTRRGKTEAFF	TGCGCCAGCAGCTCCACCCGGAGGGGAAAGACTGAAGCTTTCTTT
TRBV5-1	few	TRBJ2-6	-	CASSFRQPQGTGANVLTF	TGCGCCAGCAGTTTTAGACAGCCCCAGGGAACTGGGGCCAACGTCCTGACTTTC
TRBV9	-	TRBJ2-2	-	CASRDSTGELFF	TGTGCCAGCAGGGACAGCACCGGGGAGCTGTTTTTT
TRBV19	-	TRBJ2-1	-	CASRLAATRGEQFF	TGTGCCAGCCGTTTAGCGGCCACACGGGGAGAGCAGTTCTTC
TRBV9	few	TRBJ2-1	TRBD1	CASSEGVGQNNEQFF	TGTGCCAGCAGCGAGGGGGTGGGACAGAACAATGAGCAGTTCTTC
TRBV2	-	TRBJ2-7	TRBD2	CASSENVAGGFEQYF	TGTGCCAGCAGTGAAAATGTAGCGGGAGGATTCGAGCAGTACTTC
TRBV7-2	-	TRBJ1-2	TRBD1	CASSSSARGDVNYGYTF	TGTGCCAGCAGCTCCTCAGCCAGGGGGGATGTAAACTATGGCTACACCTTC
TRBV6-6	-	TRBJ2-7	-	CASSNTGYEQYF	TGTGCCAGCAGTAATACAGGGTACGAGCAGTACTTC
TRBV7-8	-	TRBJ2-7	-	CASTSELLSYEQYF	TGTGCCAGCACCTCCGAGTTACTCTCCTACGAGCAGTACTTC
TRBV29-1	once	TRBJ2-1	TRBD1	CSVIKTGGSDEQFF	TGCAGCGTCATAAAGACAGGGGGAAGCGATGAGCAGTTCTTC
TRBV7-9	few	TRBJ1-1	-	CASSLIPGNTEAFF	TGTGCCAGCAGCTTAATCCCAGGGAACACTGAAGCTTTCTTT
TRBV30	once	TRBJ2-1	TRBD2	CAWGELAGGPEQFF	TGTGCCTGGGGGGAGCTAGCGGGAGGGCCTGAGCAGTTCTTC
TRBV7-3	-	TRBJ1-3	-	CASSSDTSSGNTIYF	TGTGCCAGCAGCTCGGACACAAGCTCTGGAAACACCATATATTTT
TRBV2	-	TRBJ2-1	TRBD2	CATKTGTSSYNEQFF	TGTGCCACCAAGACCGGGACTAGCTCCTACAATGAGCAGTTCTTC
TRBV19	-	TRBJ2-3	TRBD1	CASSIRQGALGQYF	TGTGCCAGTAGTATCAGACAGGGGGCCCTAGGGCAGTATTTT
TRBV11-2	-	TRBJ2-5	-	CASSPWAYRETQYF	TGTGCCAGCAGCCCCTGGGCCTATCGAGAGACCCAGTACTTC
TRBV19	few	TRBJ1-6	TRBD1	CASSRTGDNSPLHF	TGTGCCAGTAGCCGGACAGGGGATAATTCACCCCTCCACTTT
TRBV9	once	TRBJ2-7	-	CASSVAPGYEQYF	TGTGCCAGCAGCGTAGCTCCCGGTTACGAGCAGTACTTC
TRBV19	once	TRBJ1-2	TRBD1	CASSTTGVGYTF	TGTGCCAGTAGTACCACAGGGGTAGGCTACACCTTC
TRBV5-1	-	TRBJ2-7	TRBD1	CASSWGTGYEQYF	TGCGCCAGCAGCTGGGGGACAGGCTACGAGCAGTACTTC
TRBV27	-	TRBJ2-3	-	CASSLSTGDTDTQYF	TGTGCCAGCAGTTTATCGACGGGGGACACAGATACGCAGTATTTT
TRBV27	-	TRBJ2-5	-	CASSRGGSETQYF	TGTGCCAGCAGTAGGGGGGGTTCGGAGACCCAGTACTTC
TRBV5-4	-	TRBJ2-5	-	CASLELGRQETQYF	TGTGCCAGCTTGGAACTGGGGAGACAAGAGACCCAGTACTTC
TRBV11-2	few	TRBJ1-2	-	CASSRGQYYGYTF	TGTGCCAGCAGCAGGGGCCAATACTATGGCTACACCTTC
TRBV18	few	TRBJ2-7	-	CASSFREGHEQYF	TGTGCCAGCTCCTTCAGAGAGGGCCACGAGCAGTACTTC
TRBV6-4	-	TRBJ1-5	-	CASSEQGHQPQHF	TGTGCCAGCAGTGAGCAGGGTCATCAGCCCCAGCATTTT
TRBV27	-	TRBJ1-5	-	CASSTGSYQPQHF	TGTGCCAGCAGTACAGGGTCTTATCAGCCCCAGCATTTT
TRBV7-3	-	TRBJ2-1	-	CASSTSAYNEQFF	TGTGCCAGCAGCACCAGCGCCTACAATGAGCAGTTCTTC
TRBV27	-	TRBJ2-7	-	CASRIGWDTPYEQYF	TGTGCCAGCAGAATTGGTTGGGACACACCCTACGAGCAGTACTTC
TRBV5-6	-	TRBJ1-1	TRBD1	CASSLGTATEAFF	TGTGCCAGCAGCCTCGGGACAGCCACTGAAGCTTTCTTT
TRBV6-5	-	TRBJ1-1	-	CASSRGENTEAFF	TGTGCCAGCAGCCGCGGGGAGAACACTGAAGCTTTCTTT
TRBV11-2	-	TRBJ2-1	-	CASTRRFAETYNEQFF	TGTGCCAGCACTAGACGGTTTGCGGAGACCTACAATGAGCAGTTCTTC
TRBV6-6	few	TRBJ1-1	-	CASSYSGGANTEAFF	TGTGCCAGCAGTTACTCGGGCGGGGCCAACACTGAAGCTTTCTTT